These T cell receptor beta chains were read from a single sample in a study of blood T cell repertoires in COVID-19. Sequenced by immunoSEQ multiplex PCR; TCRdb stores in-frame clones only, minus some. The sample holds 400,000 to 450,000 clones; approximately 90% are singletons and the top ten take around 1.1%. Source material: PBMCs or T cells enriched from blood (not recorded which). All receptors derive from a man younger than 40 who had recovered from COVID-19. Each CDR3 is given with its conserved first and last residue. Fields, in order: V gene, J gene, CDR3 protein.

>TRBV6-5|TRBJ2-7
CASSSRTDLGEQYF
>TRBV10-3|TRBJ2-3
CAIGSRGSGFSTDTQYF
>TRBV7-9|TRBJ1-5
CASSPSLDRGNQPQHF
>TRBV15|TRBJ2-1
CATSRDRGKQFF
>TRBV5-4|TRBJ1-2
CASSLGHEGYTF
>TRBV2|TRBJ2-7
CASRLVNEQYF
>TRBV27|TRBJ2-3
CASSLGPGTSGRADTQYF
>TRBV7-2|TRBJ2-7
CASSSNPGQGSAGEQYF
>TRBV3-1/TRBV3-2|TRBJ2-7
CASSLHGSGASYEQYF
>TRBV10-3|TRBJ2-7
CAISESWVLANYEQYF
>TRBV4-1|TRBJ1-4
CASSHLGLEKLFF
>TRBV2|TRBJ1-1
CASTERGGAFF
>TRBV7-6|TRBJ2-7
CASSLWTGVDEQYF
>TRBV18|TRBJ2-1
CASSPPGLAGASEQFF
>TRBV2|TRBJ1-5
CASSEQGASNQPQHF
>TRBV28|TRBJ2-7
CASNPAFGQGESYEQYF
>TRBV27|TRBJ1-5
CASGRTGSLQPQHF
>TRBV2|TRBJ2-7
CASSETVYYEQYF
>TRBV3-1/TRBV3-2|TRBJ2-1
CASRLSGGRGHEQFF
>TRBV7-9|TRBJ1-6
CASSGRDRISYNSPLHF
>TRBV9|TRBJ2-1
CASSVLGQSYNEQFF
>TRBV28|TRBJ1-2
CASSLPRTFRFRRWGGNYGYTF
>TRBV15|TRBJ2-1
CATSNEQSYNEQFF
>TRBV18|TRBJ2-7
CASSSLGQGTSEQYF
>TRBV28|TRBJ2-2
CASREGAGANGELFF
>TRBV7-8|TRBJ2-1
CASSPTRGSGRSYNEQFF
>TRBV7-9|TRBJ1-5
CASSLALSGEQPQHF
>TRBV28|TRBJ1-6
CASTSPGGLSPLHF
>TRBV30|TRBJ1-5
CAWSQGGGIQPQHF
>TRBV11-3|TRBJ1-6
CASSFSGSTPLHF
>TRBV29-1|TRBJ1-4
CSARGPGEKLFF
>TRBV4-1|TRBJ2-5
CASSVLAGGPGTQYF
>TRBV27|TRBJ2-7
CASSLTGLASEQYF
>TRBV12-3/TRBV12-4|TRBJ2-7
CASSGFPYYEQYF
>TRBV29-1|TRBJ2-1
CSVVVTSGMWEFF
>TRBV21-1|TRBJ2-7
CASSTRDIYEQYF
>TRBV5-8|TRBJ1-2
CASSWDKVNTF
>TRBV3-1/TRBV3-2|TRBJ2-7
CASSQDLGSGLGEQYF
>TRBV5-4|TRBJ1-6
CASSPGGQGLSPLHF
>TRBV5-6|TRBJ1-1
CASSPGTAYRGNTEAFF
>TRBV27|TRBJ1-1
CASKAGTEAFF
>TRBV10-1|TRBJ2-7
CASSESKSAGGYEQYF
>TRBV7-9|TRBJ2-3
CASSPRLAGGPTDTQYF
>TRBV10-3|TRBJ1-6
CAIRGQGDYNSPLHF
>TRBV6-5|TRBJ2-1
CASFNLAGRNEQFF
>TRBV5-1|TRBJ2-1
CASSLGRTSGRTSSYNEQFF
>TRBV4-1|TRBJ1-4
CASSPTGFREKLFF
>TRBV30|TRBJ2-5
CAWKWGVQETQYF
>TRBV19|TRBJ1-5
CASSMLASNQPQHF
>TRBV7-2|TRBJ2-1
CASSLVARGSNEQFF
>TRBV5-1|TRBJ2-2
CASSFGEVATGELFF
>TRBV25-1|TRBJ2-1
CASRDRGYNEQFF
>TRBV19|TRBJ1-1
CASKERNTEAFF
>TRBV5-4|TRBJ2-5
CASSRLAGGEGQETQYF
>TRBV3-1/TRBV3-2|TRBJ2-5
CASSQGLAGRWTQYF
>TRBV27|TRBJ2-5
CASSFSGGREETQYF
>TRBV28|TRBJ2-1
CASLYKLGLADNEQFF
>TRBV5-4|TRBJ2-2
CASSLGTGPGELFF
>TRBV30|TRBJ2-7
CAWSVLYYEQYF
>TRBV5-8|TRBJ1-1
CASSLQGANFFTEAFF